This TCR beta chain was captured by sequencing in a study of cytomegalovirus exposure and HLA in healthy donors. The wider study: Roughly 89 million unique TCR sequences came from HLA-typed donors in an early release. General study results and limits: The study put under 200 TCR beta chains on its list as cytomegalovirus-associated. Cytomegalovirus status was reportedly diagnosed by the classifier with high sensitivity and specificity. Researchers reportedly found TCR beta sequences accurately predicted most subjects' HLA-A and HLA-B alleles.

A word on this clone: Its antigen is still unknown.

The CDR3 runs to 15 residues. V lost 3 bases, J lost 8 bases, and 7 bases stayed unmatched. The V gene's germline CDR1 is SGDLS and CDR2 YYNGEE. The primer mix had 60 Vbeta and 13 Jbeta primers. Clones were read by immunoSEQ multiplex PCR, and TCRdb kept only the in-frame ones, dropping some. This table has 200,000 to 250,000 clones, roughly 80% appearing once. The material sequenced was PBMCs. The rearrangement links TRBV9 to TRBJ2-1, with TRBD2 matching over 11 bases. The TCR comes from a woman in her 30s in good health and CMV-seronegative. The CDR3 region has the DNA TGTGCCAGCAGCGCCGTAGCGGGAGGGCCAGATGAGCAGTTCTTC. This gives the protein CASSAVAGGPDEQFF.